There are many counts of the clone carrying this TCR beta chain. From the 5' RACE reads, TCRdb called clonotypes with MiXCR, one entry per CDR3 protein. This sample has some 40,000 distinct CDR3 sequences, with approximately 10% found just once. This CDR3 is 15 amino acids long. Losses at the gene ends were 8 bases for V and 2 bases for J; bases not matched to a gene: 7. The sample is drawn from a study of CD8 T cells in ankylosing spondylitis. The chain uses TRBV12-3 or TRBV12-4 and TRBJ2-2; 8 bases match TRBD2. The sequenced sample was blood, either unsorted or a sorted T cell fraction (not recorded which). The TCR comes from a male donor with ankylosing spondylitis or in good health (not recorded which). The CDR3, as DNA: TGTGCCAGCGCCGCCGGGACTAGAAACACCGGGGAGCTGTTTTTT. Its protein is CASAAGTRNTGELFF.